Following are 3 T cell receptor beta chains from one sample sequenced in a study of shared clonotypes between healthy human individuals (TCRdb year 2020). The library was generated by the immunoSEQ multiplex PCR assay. Here the immuneACCESS table is served through TCRdb, limited to in-frame sequences with V and J called. Missing clones are a known gap in these copies; in checked studies unresolved V genes cover under half, and the rest lacks a known reason. The sample table shows approximately 620,000 clones, and around 97% are seen once. About 0.06% of the sample rests with the top ten. The sequencing input was naive CD4+ T cells sorted from blood. This specimen's cell subset or site label, per the study, means: CD45RA+ positively selected. The source is a woman aged 25-40 years in good health.

The chain joins TRBV20-1 to TRBJ2-1, with TRBD2 as a possible D gene (5 bases). This CDR3 region has 10 residues. CDR1 and CDR2 from the germline V gene are DFQATT and SNEGSKA (reference sequence). V was trimmed by 6 bases and J by 11 bases, leaving 11 bases between them. CDR3 sequence reads: CSAVDYKQFF. The CDR3 bases are TGCAGTGCGGTAGACTACAAGCAGTTCTTC.

The CDR3 is CASSQASGQPQHF. DNA for the CDR3: TGCGCCAGCAGCCAAGCATCTGGTCAGCCCCAGCATTTT. V gene TRBV4-1 combines with J gene TRBJ1-5; D is uncertain. Germline values: CDR1 MGHRA, CDR2 YSYEKL. The germline V and J ends were trimmed by 1 base and 6 bases, with 7 bases remaining between them. The CDR3 length is 13 residues.

The chain employs TRBV5-1 and TRBJ2-2; D remains unclear. The CDR3 spans 17 residues. Deletions cut 3 bases from V and 3 bases from J, with 18 bases between. Looked up from germline, CDR1 is SGHRS and CDR2 is YFSETQ. The CDR3 here is CASSWGTHSSYTGELFF. In DNA, the CDR3 is TGCGCCAGCAGCTGGGGAACTCACTCCAGCTACACCGGGGAGCTGTTTTTT.